The source of this T cell receptor (beta chain) is a study of T-cell memory formation after mild COVID-19. This clonotype was detected only a few times. TCRdb passed the 5' RACE reads through MiXCR, listing each CDR3 protein once. Here the sample spans roughly 120,000 distinct CDR3 sequences, around a sixth being singletons. The trim removed 2 bases at V and 9 bases at J, leaving 5 bases unmatched. This CDR3 is built from 13 residues. Germline V gene lookup returns CDR1 SEHNR and CDR2 FQNEAQ (reference sequence). This chain connects TRBV7-9 to TRBJ2-3; TRBD2 matches 7 bases. The receptor was isolated from an adult woman who had mild COVID-19 (a few samples of this study predate the infection). Cell type and time point are not known. Sequencing was done on a sample of PBMCs or a T cell subset sorted from them (not recorded which). Here the CDR3 DNA reads TGTGCCAGCAGCTTAAATGCGGGAGAGACGCAGTATTTT. This translates into CASSLNAGETQYF.